Following are 25 T cell receptor beta chains from one sample sequenced in a study of T cell changes during pregnancy in multiple sclerosis (dated by TCRdb to between 2018 and 2021). Library preparation used the immunoSEQ multiplex PCR assay. Entries here come from immuneACCESS through TCRdb and include only in-frame sequences with V and J called. Some clones fail to appear in such tables; in the studies checked, an unresolved V gene covers under half of the shortfall, and the cause of the remainder is unknown. Across this sample there are roughly 48,000 clones, with approximately 92% seen only once. The ten largest clones add up to roughly 0.91% of the sample. Here the sequenced sample was CD4+ T cells from peripheral blood mononuclear cells, taken in the second trimester of pregnancy. The origin of the receptors is a female donor in good health, enrolled as a control in a pregnancy study.

J is TRBJ1-2 and V is TRBV5-6; 9 positions match TRBD1. The CDR3 runs 16 residues. Germline V gene data show CDR1 as SGHDT and CDR2 as YYEEEE. The J segment lost 1 base and the V segment lost 2 bases, leaving 6 bases of the junction unmatched. The CDR3 region has the DNA TGTGCCAGCAGCTTACCCCCGGGACAGGGTAACTATGGCTACACCTTC. Amino acid sequence: CASSLPPGQGNYGYTF.

The chain employs TRBV28 and TRBJ1-1; 7 bases are a match to TRBD1. The V gene's germline CDR1 is MDHEN and CDR2 SYDVKM. CDR3 length equals 15 residues. V dropped 2 bases and J dropped 1; count of bases not matched to a gene: 4. CDR3 bases: TGTGCCAGCAGTTTACTAGCAGGGGGGAACACTGAAGCTTTCTTT. Protein sequence: CASSLLAGGNTEAFF. Supplemented by reference TRBV28 and TRBJ1-1, the full variable domain reads DVKVTQSSRYLVKRTGEKVFLECVQDMDHENMFWYRQDPGLGLRLIYFSYDVKMKEKGDIPEGYSVSREKKERFSLILESASTNQTSMYLCASSLLAGGNTEAFFGQGTRLTVV.

The chain employs TRBV5-1 and TRBJ2-7; maybe TRBD2 (6 bases). Germline CDR1 SGHRS, CDR2 YFSETQ. The CDR3 spans 13 residues. Deletions cut 1 base from V and 3 bases from J, with 8 bases between. The CDR3 loop reads CASSLTSNYEQYF. CDR3 in DNA: TGCGCCAGCAGCTTGACTAGCAACTACGAGCAGTACTTC.

The J gene is TRBJ1-4, the V gene TRBV6-6; 10 bases are shared with TRBD1. The germline gives CDR1 MNHNY, CDR2 SVGAGI (reference sequence). V shed 6 bases and J 8 bases; nucleotides not matched to a gene: 12. This CDR3 region has 16 residues. CDR3 DNA sequence: TGTGCCAGCAGCCCCCGGGACAGGGGTCGCAAAGAAAAACTGTTTTTT. It yields the protein CASSPRDRGRKEKLFF.

The rearrangement uses TRBV5-1 and TRBJ1-1, with D perhaps TRBD1 (6 bases). This CDR3 has 16 amino acids. V shed 0 bases and J shed 1 base, with 13 bases lying between them. The germline CDR1 and CDR2 sequences are SGHRS and YFSETQ. CDR3 amino acids: CASSLGQGRENTEAFF. The DNA of the CDR3 is TGCGCCAGCAGCTTGGGTCAGGGGCGTGAGAACACTGAAGCTTTCTTT.

This chain connects TRBV4-1 to TRBJ1-6; perhaps TRBD1 as D (6 bases). Germline V gene sequence: CDR1 MGHRA, CDR2 YSYEKL. Trimming stripped 0 bases from V and 6 bases from J, with 18 bases between. This CDR3 spans 18 amino acids. CDR3 loop: CASSQDRIRTVGNSPLHF. The CDR3 DNA reads TGCGCCAGCAGCCAAGATCGGATCAGGACAGTCGGTAATTCACCCCTCCACTTT.

V is TRBV7-9 and J is TRBJ2-7, with a tentative D call TRBD2 (6 bases). This CDR3 contains 15 residues. Between the trimmed V and J ends, which lost 5 bases and 4 bases, there was a span of 18 bases. Germline V gene lookup returns CDR1 SEHNR and CDR2 FQNEAQ (reference sequence). The CDR3 here is CASSGGTQHLYEQYF. In nucleotides, the CDR3 is TGTGCCAGCAGCGGCGGGACCCAACACCTTTACGAGCAGTACTTC.

The rearrangement uses TRBV5-1 and TRBJ2-2; perhaps TRBD1 as D (5 bases). Germline lookup yields CDR1 SGHRS and CDR2 YFSETQ. Deletions cut 4 bases from V and 4 bases from J, with 14 bases between. The CDR3 has 15 amino acids. The CDR3 here is CASSTDGRGTGELFF. Here the CDR3 DNA reads TGCGCCAGCAGCACCGACGGTAGGGGCACCGGGGAGCTGTTTTTT.

The chain recombines TRBV11-2 with TRBJ2-7, with 9 bases matching TRBD2. The V gene's germline CDR1 is SGHAT and CDR2 FQNNGV. This CDR3 is built from 16 residues. Trimming at V came to 1 base and at J to 4 bases, leaving 8 bases not matched to a gene. This CDR3 reads CASSLVSSSGGYEQYF. The CDR3 DNA follows: TGTGCCAGCAGCTTAGTTAGTAGTAGCGGGGGTTACGAGCAGTACTTC.

This rearrangement joins TRBV4-1 to TRBJ2-2; 9 bases fit TRBD1. This CDR3 contains 19 residues. The V and J ends lost 0 bases and 4 bases, in that order; junction bases with no gene match: 12. Germline assignment: CDR1 MGHRA and CDR2 YSYEKL. The CDR3 reads CASSQDASDRGDRTGELFF. Written as DNA, the CDR3 is TGCGCCAGCAGCCAAGATGCTTCGGACAGGGGAGATCGCACCGGGGAGCTGTTTTTT.

The V call is TRBV28, the J call TRBJ1-2; D not certain. The germline gives CDR1 MDHEN, CDR2 SYDVKM. Trimming stripped 4 bases from V and 0 bases from J, with 9 bases between. This CDR3 is 14 amino acids long. For the CDR3, the DNA is TGTGCCAGCAGTTCACTCACAGCTAACTATGGCTACACCTTC. It codes for CASSSLTANYGYTF.

This clone came up once. The chain couples TRBV2 to TRBJ1-4, with D unclear. Looked up from germline, CDR1 is SNHLY and CDR2 is FYNNEI. The CDR3 is 14 residues long. Trimming removed 4 bases at V and 5 bases at J, with 11 bases between. The CDR3 nucleotides are TGTGCCAGCAGTGCCACCCGCGGCAATGAAAAACTGTTTTTT. Amino acids: CASSATRGNEKLFF.

The J gene is TRBJ2-4, the V gene TRBV4-1; a weak D match, TRBD2 (6 bases). This CDR3 comprises 14 residues. Germline assignment: CDR1 MGHRA and CDR2 YSYEKL. Trimming stripped 3 bases from V and 7 bases from J, with 13 bases between. The DNA for the CDR3 is TGCGCCAGCAGCCAGGCGGGGTCCGGGAACATTCAGTACTTC. Its protein is CASSQAGSGNIQYF.

This clone has a single count. The V and J genes are TRBV2 and TRBJ1-5, with TRBD1 identical over 7 bases. V trimming: 6 bases; J trimming: 0 bases; junction bases outside the gene matches: 5. Germline V gives CDR1 SNHLY, CDR2 FYNNEI. The CDR3 is made up of 15 amino acids. CDR3 DNA: TGTGCCAGCAGGGAACAGGGGATTAGCAATCAGCCCCAGCATTTT. Its translation: CASREQGISNQPQHF.

The CDR3: CASSQASGSQGHEQFF. CDR3 in DNA: TGTGCCAGCTCACAGGCTAGCGGGAGCCAAGGGCATGAGCAGTTCTTC. This chain joins TRBV18 and TRBJ2-1, with TRBD2 identical over 10 bases. The germline V gene encodes CDR1 KGHSH and CDR2 LQKENI. The CDR3 has 16 residues. V was clipped by 4 bases and J by 8 bases; unmatched bases: 11.

V and J are TRBV19 and TRBJ1-2; 7 nucleotides match TRBD1. CDR1 and CDR2 (germline): LNHDA, SQIVND (reference sequence). This CDR3 spans 15 amino acids. Losses at the gene ends were 5 bases for V and 1 base for J; bases not matched to a gene: 7. CDR3 amino acids: CASSATGQINYGYTF. The CDR3 region has the DNA TGTGCCAGTAGTGCGACGGGACAGATTAACTATGGCTACACCTTC.

The chain combines TRBV6-6 with TRBJ1-1, with a weak D call TRBD1 (6 bases). V lost 5 bases and J lost 2, with 12 bases in between. CDR1 and CDR2 (germline): MNHNY, SVGAGI (reference sequence). There are 14 residues in the CDR3. CDR3: CASSQTGINTEAFF. Written as DNA, the CDR3 is TGTGCCAGCAGTCAAACAGGGATTAACACTGAAGCTTTCTTT.

The genes are TRBV19 and TRBJ1-5, with D unresolved. Germline CDR1 and CDR2: LNHDA and SQIVND (reference sequence). The CDR3 contains 14 residues. V lost 1 base and J 0 bases, leaving 4 bases between the germline ends. This CDR3 is CASSIVYSNQPQHF. The CDR3 nucleotides are TGTGCCAGTAGTATAGTCTATAGCAATCAGCCCCAGCATTTT.

This clone has only a few counts. The chain joins TRBV5-3 to TRBJ2-7; D gene uncertain. TRBV5-3 is placed among ORFs of uncertain function. The CDR3 has 14 residues. V lost 1 base and J 3 bases, leaving 11 bases between the germline ends. This CDR3 reads CARSLFPTNYEQYF. In DNA, the CDR3 is TGTGCCAGAAGCTTGTTCCCGACAAACTACGAGCAGTACTTC.

The gene calls are TRBV5-1 and TRBJ1-4; perhaps TRBD1 as D (5 bases). Between the trimmed V and J ends, which lost 4 bases and 10 bases, there was a span of 14 bases. This CDR3 comprises 13 residues. Germline V gene lookup returns CDR1 SGHRS and CDR2 YFSETQ. The CDR3: CASSLGRGGKLFF. DNA of the CDR3: TGCGCCAGCAGCCTGGGACGAGGAGGAAAACTGTTTTTT.

V gene TRBV6-5 combines with J gene TRBJ2-5; TRBD2 aligns across 9 bases. From germline, CDR1 is MNHEY and CDR2 SVGAGI. V was pared by 4 bases and J by 4 bases, with 4 bases of the junction left unmatched. This CDR3 has 14 amino acids. The CDR3 DNA reads as TGTGCCAGCAGTTCTAGCGGGATGAGAGAGACCCAGTACTTC. It yields the protein CASSSSGMRETQYF.

J is TRBJ2-2 and V is TRBV28; D is possibly TRBD1 (5 bases). The germline V and J ends were trimmed by 4 bases and 3 bases, with 24 bases remaining between them. The CDR3 runs 19 residues. The V gene's germline CDR1 is MDHEN and CDR2 SYDVKM. The CDR3 DNA is TGTGCCAGCAGTTATCACCGAGTACTGGGGAAGGGGTACACCGGGGAGCTGTTTTTT. Amino acids: CASSYHRVLGKGYTGELFF.

The rearrangement uses TRBV18 and TRBJ2-2; 9 positions agree with TRBD2. CDR1 KGHSH and CDR2 LQKENI come from the germline V gene. This CDR3 is 16 amino acids long. Germline trimming cut 6 bases from V and 1 base from J; bases unmatched to any gene: 6. The CDR3 DNA sequence: TGTGCCAGCTCTCCCCGAGCGGGAGGGAACACCGGGGAGCTGTTTTTT. Translated, it gives CASSPRAGGNTGELFF.

The chain links TRBV7-9 to TRBJ2-1; a possible D gene is TRBD2 (5 bases). This CDR3 region has 13 residues. V was clipped by 1 base and J by 6 bases, with 7 bases between them. Germline CDR1 SEHNR, CDR2 FQNEAQ (reference sequence). In DNA, the CDR3 is TGTGCCAGCAGCTTAGTCCGGGGCAATGAGCAGTTCTTC. Its protein product is CASSLVRGNEQFF.

V usage is TRBV2 and J usage is TRBJ2-5; unclear D gene. The CDR3 spans 11 residues. The germline V and J ends were trimmed by 4 bases and 5 bases, with 5 bases remaining between them. CDR1 is SNHLY, CDR2 FYNNEI, per germline. This CDR3 reads CASSAGETQYF. The CDR3 DNA follows: TGTGCCAGCAGTGCCGGGGAGACCCAGTACTTC.